The 23 T cell receptor beta chains below were found in one sample sequenced in a study of T cell clonality in common variable immunodeficiency. Sequenced by immunoSEQ multiplex PCR; TCRdb stores in-frame clones only, minus some. The sample holds roughly 70,000 clones, and no clone turns up only once. The sequencing input was peripheral blood mononuclear cells. These receptors all come from a person aged 18 to 70 in good health.

This clone was observed many times. The CDR3 loop reads CASSPGHGAGTGELFF. Partial CDR3 DNA: TGCGCCAGCAGCCCGGGACACGGGGCGGGTACCGGGGAG. The genes are TRBV5-1 and TRBJ2-2; a possible D gene is TRBD1 (6 bases). The CDR3 end falls 3 residues outside the read, so it is completed with the germline J gene. Germline CDR1 and CDR2: SGHRS and YFSETQ. This CDR3 spans 16 amino acids. Trimming pared 4 bases from V and 5 bases from J, leaving 18 bases between.

This clone was seen many times. The CDR3 end lies 3 residues beyond the end of the read and is filled in from the germline J gene. This chain links TRBV15 with TRBJ1-1, with D perhaps matching TRBD1 (6 bases). This CDR3 is 14 amino acids long. Trimming stripped 3 bases from V and 3 bases from J, with 11 bases between. CDR1 and CDR2 (germline): LNHNV, YYDKDF (reference sequence). Here the CDR3 reads CATSSTGLDTEAFF. CDR3 DNA (partial): TGTGCCACCAGCAGTACAGGGCTGGACACTGAA. Based on the CDR3 plus reference TRBV15 and TRBJ1-1, the full variable domain is DAMVIQNPRYQVTQFGKPVTLSCSQTLNHNVMYWYQQKSSQAPKLLFHYYDKDFNNEADTPDNFQSRRPNTSFCFLDIRSPGLGDTAMYLCATSSTGLDTEAFFGQGTRLTVV.

This clone appeared many times. The part of the CDR3 DNA that was read is TGTGCCAGTAGTACAGTAGCGGGAGTGACCTACAATGAG. Its translation: CASSTVAGVTYNE. The whole CDR3 region reads CASSTVAGVTYNEQFF. The J gene is TRBJ2-1, the V gene TRBV19; 9 bases align to TRBD2. The sequence runs out 3 residues before the end of the CDR3; the remainder is reconstructed from the germline J gene. This CDR3 comprises 16 residues. Trimming cost V 4 bases and J 2 bases; bases outside gene matches: 6. Per germline, CDR1 LNHDA and CDR2 SQIVND (reference sequence).

This clone was counted at least ten times. The observed sequence ends 3 residues before the CDR3 terminus, with the missing tail filled in from the germline J gene. The chain carries TRBV10-3 and TRBJ2-2; D unclear. Trimming took 0 bases from V and 6 from J, leaving 14 bases between them. The V gene's germline CDR1 is ENHRY and CDR2 SYGVKD. The CDR3 is made up of 16 amino acids. The CDR3 region is CAISESFPPGAGELFF. Incomplete CDR3 DNA: TGTGCCATCAGTGAGTCCTTCCCCCCAGGTGCCGGGGAG.

The sample holds many counts of this clone. The missing CDR3 end, 3 residues past where the read stops, is filled in from the germline J gene. This rearrangement joins TRBV19 to TRBJ2-3; 8 bases match TRBD2. CDR1 LNHDA and CDR2 SQIVND come from the germline V gene (reference sequence). J lost 5 bases, V lost 6 bases, and 7 bases had no gene match. The CDR3 runs 14 residues. The CDR3 here is CASSLGGGIDTQYF. CDR3 DNA (partial): TGTGCCAGTAGCCTCGGGGGGGGAATAGATACG. Using reference TRBV19 and TRBJ2-3 for the parts outside the CDR3, the full variable domain is DGGITQSPKYLFRKEGQNVTLSCEQNLNHDAMYWYRQDPGQGLRLIYYSQIVNDFQKGDIAEGYSVSREKKESFPLTVTSAQKNPTAFYLCASSLGGGIDTQYFGPGTRLTVL.

This clone was found many times. The observed sequence ends 3 residues before the CDR3 terminus, with the missing tail filled in from the germline J gene. The genes are TRBV11-2 and TRBJ2-7; either TRBD1 or TRBD2 may supply D (6 bases each). The CDR3 sequence is 14 residues long. Germline V lookup: CDR1 SGHAT, CDR2 FQNNGV. V dropped 0 bases and J dropped 4 bases, with 10 bases sitting between them. CDR3 protein: CASSLEAGQYEQYF. CDR3 bases read: TGTGCCAGCAGCTTAGAGGCGGGACAATACGAG.

This clone has a count of ten or more. The part of the CDR3 DNA that was read is TGTGCCAGCAGTACCCCGGGGTCCCATGAG. Amino acids: CASSTPGSHE. The complete CDR3 sequence is CASSTPGSHEQFF. The rearrangement links TRBV7-3 to TRBJ2-1; possible D gene TRBD2, 5 bases. The read ends 3 residues shy of where the CDR3 ends; the end is completed using the germline J gene. The V gene's germline CDR1 is SGHTA and CDR2 FQGTGA. CDR3 size: 13 residues. The V end was cut by 6 bases, the J end by 8 bases, with 14 bases between.

Many counts were recorded for this clone. The read comes to an end 3 residues before the CDR3 does, leaving the germline J gene to fill in the end. This rearrangement joins TRBV19 to TRBJ2-5, with TRBD1 matching 8 bases. Per the germline V gene, CDR1 is LNHDA and CDR2 is SQIVND (reference sequence). This CDR3 comprises 15 residues. J was trimmed by 4 bases and V by 5 bases; bases with no gene match: 9. The CDR3 region is CASSLRTGTGETQYF. The DNA read from the CDR3 is TGTGCCAGTAGTCTTCGGACAGGGACCGGAGAGACC.

This clone was seen at least ten times. The CDR3 end is not reached by the read, which stops 3 residues before it; the germline J gene fills it in. This sequence joins TRBV23-1 and TRBJ1-2; 10 bases map to TRBD1. TRBV23-1 is an ORF, and what it does is uncertain. V shed 3 bases, J shed 0 bases, and the junction held 13 bases outside the gene matches. The CDR3 contains 19 residues. The CDR3 here is CASSQIRTTGGLANYGYTF. CDR3 bases read: TGCGCCAGCAGTCAGATTAGGACGACAGGGGGCCTAGCTAACTATGGC.

Ten or more counts support this clone. The read falls 3 residues short of the CDR3 end, and the missing part is taken from the germline J gene. The rearrangement uses TRBV6-1 and TRBJ1-2, with no clear D. The V end lost 2 bases, the J end lost 4 bases, and 11 bases lay between the germline ends. CDR3 length: 14 amino acids. Germline V gene data show CDR1 as MNHNS and CDR2 as SASEGT. The DNA read from the CDR3 is TGTGCCAGCAGTGAAACCAGTCCGGGCTATGGC. It encodes CASSETSPGYG. Given in full, the CDR3 is CASSETSPGYGYTF.

This clone was picked up many times. The read gets to within 3 residues of the CDR3 end, and the germline J gene fills in the rest. The chain links TRBV9 to TRBJ2-3; 9 bases agree with TRBD2. This CDR3 region has 16 residues. Germline CDR1 and CDR2: SGDLS and YYNGEE. V shed 4 bases and J 2 bases; nucleotides not matched to a gene: 8. CDR3 loop: CASSRLAGVLTDTQYF. The sequenced part of the CDR3 DNA is TGTGCCAGCAGCCGATTAGCGGGAGTACTCACAGATACG. The entire variable domain, with the rest obtained from reference TRBV9 and TRBJ2-3, is as follows: DSGVTQTPKHLITATGQRVTLRCSPRSGDLSVYWYQQSLDQGLQFLIQYYNGEERAKGNILERFSAQQFPDLHSELNLSSLELGDSALYFCASSRLAGVLTDTQYFGPGTRLTVL.

Ten or more counts support this clone. The sequence runs out 3 residues before the end of the CDR3; the remainder is reconstructed from the germline J gene. V gene TRBV20-1 combines with J gene TRBJ1-6; the match to TRBD1 covers 7 bases. The CDR3 contains 16 residues. CDR1 is DFQATT and CDR2 is SNEGSKA in the germline V gene (reference sequence). Losses at the gene ends were 5 bases for V and 6 bases for J; bases not matched to a gene: 13. The CDR3 loop is CSAQEARDRLNSPLHF. CDR3 DNA, as far as it was read: TGCAGTGCTCAAGAGGCCCGGGACAGACTTAATTCACCC.

This clone has ten or more counts. Read sequence stops 3 residues before the CDR3 end, and the germline J gene provides the missing end. The chain is built from TRBV2 and TRBJ1-1; 8 bases are a match to TRBD1. This CDR3 is 12 amino acids long. CDR1 and CDR2 (germline): SNHLY, FYNNEI. The CDR3 here is CASNTRTGTAFF. CDR3 DNA, as far as it was read: TGTGCCAGCAACACCCGGACAGGGACA.

This clone was counted at least ten times. Partial CDR3 DNA: TGCAGTGCCCGACAGGGATCCGAACCGTGGCAGCCC. Protein: CSARQGSEPWQP. The entire CDR3 protein reads CSARQGSEPWQPQHF. The rearrangement uses TRBV20-1 and TRBJ1-5; 7 bases are shared with TRBD1. Read coverage stops 3 residues before the CDR3 terminus; the germline J gene supplies the remainder. Germline V CDR1 and CDR2: DFQATT, SNEGSKA (reference sequence). The junction had 15 bases not matched to a gene; V was cut back by 6 bases and J by 7 bases. CDR3 length equals 15 residues.

This clone was counted ten times or more. With the read ending 3 residues before the CDR3 end, the germline J gene is used to fill in that end. V gene TRBV5-1 combines with J gene TRBJ1-5; D gene unclear. The length of the CDR3 is 15 residues. V dropped 0 bases and J dropped 3 bases, with 10 bases sitting between them. In germline, CDR1 is SGHRS, CDR2 YFSETQ. The CDR3 DNA, read in part, is TGCGCCAGCAGCTTGGGCCCAGGTAACAATCAGCCC. Translating gives CASSLGPGNNQP. The entire CDR3 is CASSLGPGNNQPQHF. Complete variable domain (other parts from reference TRBV5-1 and TRBJ1-5): KAGVTQTPRYLIKTRGQQVTLSCSPISGHRSVSWYQQTPGQGLQFLFEYFSETQRNKGNFPGRFSGRQFSNSRSEMNVSTLELGDSALYLCASSLGPGNNQPQHFGDGTRLSIL.

This clone came up many times. The DNA ends 3 residues before the CDR3 does, and the rest of the CDR3 is filled in from the germline J gene. This chain connects TRBV5-1 to TRBJ1-2; D perhaps matches TRBD1 (6 bases). The CDR3 loop spans 17 amino acids. Germline V CDR1 and CDR2: SGHRS, YFSETQ. Trimming took 2 bases from V and 0 from J, leaving 17 bases between them. The CDR3 loop is CASSFSRQANPNYGYTF. CDR3 DNA, as far as it was read: TGCGCCAGCAGCTTCTCTCGACAGGCTAATCCTAACTATGGC.

This clone appeared many times. The CDR3 loop is CASSPGTGGNTEAFF. Partial CDR3 DNA: TGTGCCAGCTCACCAGGGACAGGGGGGAACACTGAA. The chain recombines TRBV18 with TRBJ1-1; TRBD1 matches 11 bases. The CDR3 end is not reached by the read, which stops 3 residues before it; the germline J gene fills it in. Germline-derived CDR1 and CDR2 are KGHSH and LQKENI. With V trimmed by 2 bases and J by 1 base, 0 bases remained unmatched. The CDR3 length is 15 residues.

This clone appeared many times. Read coverage stops 3 residues before the CDR3 terminus; the germline J gene supplies the remainder. V gene TRBV18 combines with J gene TRBJ1-2, with 8 positions matching TRBD1. J lost 4 bases, V lost 3 bases, and 4 bases had no gene match. This CDR3 has 14 residues. CDR1 KGHSH and CDR2 LQKENI come from the germline V gene. The CDR3 loop is CASSPGQALYGYTF. The CDR3 DNA, read in part, is TGTGCCAGCTCACCGGGACAGGCACTCTATGGC.

This clone was seen repeatedly, ten times or more. The read ends 3 residues before the CDR3 terminus; that terminus is restored from the germline J gene. The chain has TRBV5-1 and TRBJ2-7; 9 bases agree with TRBD1. V lost 8 bases to trimming and J lost 3 bases; unmatched junction nucleotides: 6. CDR3 length: 13 amino acids. The germline gives CDR1 SGHRS, CDR2 YFSETQ. The DNA read from the CDR3 is TGCGCCAGTACGGGACAGGGATTCTACGAG. It translates to CASTGQGFYE. The full CDR3 protein is CASTGQGFYEQYF.

This clone was seen repeatedly, ten times or more. With the read ending 3 residues before the CDR3 end, the germline J gene is used to fill in that end. V and J are TRBV20-1 and TRBJ2-5; 7 nucleotides agree with TRBD1. The CDR3 has 15 amino acids. Trimming took 6 bases from V and 4 from J; bases not matched to a gene: 14. In germline, CDR1 is DFQATT, CDR2 SNEGSKA (reference sequence). The part of the CDR3 DNA that was read is TGCAGTGCGGAACAAGGGGGCCCTAGGACAGAGACC. Translating it yields CSAEQGGPRTET. The entire CDR3 is CSAEQGGPRTETQYF.

This clone occurred many times. The read ends 3 residues shy of where the CDR3 ends; the end is completed using the germline J gene. The gene calls are TRBV19 and TRBJ2-3, with 12 bases aligning to TRBD2. CDR1 and CDR2 (germline): LNHDA, SQIVND (reference sequence). CDR3 length: 14 residues. Trimming took 6 bases from V and 7 from J; bases not matched to a gene: 5. The CDR3 spells CASRLTSGGHTQYF. The part of the CDR3 DNA that was read is TGTGCCAGTAGGCTGACTAGCGGGGGACATACG.

This clone was observed at least ten times. The CDR3 end is not reached by the read, which stops 3 residues before it; the germline J gene fills it in. The V and J genes are TRBV28 and TRBJ2-2; 9 bases fit TRBD2. The CDR3 has 16 amino acids. Germline CDR1 MDHEN, CDR2 SYDVKM. The ends lost 5 bases at V and 5 bases at J; junction bases unmatched: 9. The chain's CDR3 is CASSPHSGRFTGELFF. The part of the CDR3 DNA that was read is TGTGCCAGCAGTCCTCACAGCGGGAGGTTTACCGGGGAG.

This clone was picked up many times. Coverage ceases 3 residues before the CDR3 finishes, and the germline J gene fills in the end. The V and J genes are TRBV6-2 or TRBV6-3 and TRBJ1-4, with 8 bases aligning to TRBD1. The CDR3 contains 15 residues. Germline assignment: CDR1 MNHEY and CDR2 SVGEGT. V lost 6 bases to trimming and J lost 7 bases; unmatched junction nucleotides: 10. This chain's CDR3 is CASRSPDRAREKLFF. CDR3 bases read: TGTGCCAGCAGGTCCCCGGACAGGGCACGTGAAAAA.